Listed below are T cell receptor beta chains from one sample, sequenced in a study of vaccination effects on CD4 cells after COVID-19. Their specific antigens are unknown. The protocol was immunoSEQ multiplex PCR, while the TCRdb copy is restricted to in-frame clones and leaves out a portion. This table holds more than 20,000 clones, approximately 83% found once. This specimen consisted of CD4+ T cells from PBMCs cultured with HCoV-NL63 spike peptides, obtained before COVID-19 vaccination. These receptor sequences come from a human donor who received a COVID-19 vaccine. CDR3s include the opening cysteine and the closing phenylalanine or tryptophan. D genes are given only for firm matches. The listing skips clone size in some rows; elsewhere it reads once, few, many or a size class.

D gene | J gene | clone size | V gene | CDR3 DNA | CDR3 protein
NA | TRBJ1-1 | NA | TRBV5-1 | TGCGCCAGCAGCTTGCGGGACCCCCCTGAAGCTTTCTTT | CASSLRDPPEAFF
NA | TRBJ2-7 | large | TRBV18 | TGTGCCAGCTCACGGGGGGGACAGGACTACGAGCAGTACTTC | CASSRGGQDYEQYF
NA | TRBJ2-1 | NA | TRBV7-2 | TGTGCCAGCAGCGATATAGGACAGAGCTCCTACAATGAGCAGTTCTTC | CASSDIGQSSYNEQFF
TRBD1 | TRBJ2-3 | NA | TRBV25-1 | TGTGCCAGCAGCTTAGGTGCGACAGGGCGCACAGATACGCAGTATTTT | CASSLGATGRTDTQYF
TRBD1 | TRBJ2-7 | NA | TRBV19 | TGTGCCAGTAGTCCCCAGGACAGGGTCCACTCCTACGAGCAGTACTTC | CASSPQDRVHSYEQYF
NA | TRBJ2-6 | NA | TRBV5-1 | TGCGCCAGCAGCTCCGGATCCTCGTTCGGGGCCAACGTCCTGACTTTC | CASSSGSSFGANVLTF
NA | TRBJ1-1 | few | TRBV6-5 | TGTGCCAGCAGTTACTCGATAAAAGCAATGAACACTGAAGCTTTCTTT | CASSYSIKAMNTEAFF
NA | TRBJ2-3 | NA | TRBV18 | TGTGCCAGCTCCCTTTCCTCCTGGGGCATAGCGGGACAGAGCACAGATACGCAGTATTTT | CASSLSSWGIAGQSTDTQYF
NA | TRBJ2-5 | NA | TRBV18 | TGTGCCAGCGCGAACGCTGAGACAGGAGGCGAACCCAAGGAGCACTTC | CASANAETGGEPKEHF
NA | TRBJ2-1 | NA | TRBV15 | TGTGCCACCAGCAGAGAACTAGGCCGGTATGAGCAGTTCTTC | CATSRELGRYEQFF
NA | TRBJ2-1 | once | TRBV28 | TGTGCCAGCAGCCTTTGGTCCGGTGAGCAGTTCTTC | CASSLWSGEQFF
TRBD2 | TRBJ2-1 | NA | TRBV7-9 | TGTGCCAGCAGCTACGAGACCGGGACTAGTACCGAGCAGTTCTTC | CASSYETGTSTEQFF
NA | TRBJ2-1 | NA | TRBV24-1 | TGTGCCACCAGTGATTTGATGGGGTTCCAGTTCTTC | CATSDLMGFQFF
NA | TRBJ1-3 | NA | TRBV27 | TGTGCCAGCTCCATGGGACCCTCTGGAAACACCATATATTTT | CASSMGPSGNTIYF
NA | TRBJ1-1 | NA | TRBV7-9 | TGTGCCAGCAGCCCGGACGAGGGCACTGAAGCTTTCTTT | CASSPDEGTEAFF
TRBD1 | TRBJ1-1 | NA | TRBV4-1 | TGCGCCAGCAGCCAAGAGGGACAGGGGGCGAGAAAAGCTTTCTTT | CASSQEGQGARKAFF
NA | TRBJ1-4 | few | TRBV4-1 | TGCGCCAGCAGCCAAGATCGAGGACAGGAAAAACTGTTTTTT | CASSQDRGQEKLFF
NA | TRBJ1-2 | NA | TRBV19 | TGTGCCAGTAGTATAGAGAAGGGGGTCACCTATGGCTACACCTTC | CASSIEKGVTYGYTF
NA | TRBJ1-2 | NA | TRBV30 | TGTGCCTGGAGTGGAGGGGGCTATGGCTACACCTTC | CAWSGGGYGYTF
TRBD1 | TRBJ1-1 | few | TRBV6-6 | TGTGCCAGCAGTCTACAGGGGACCGCTGAAGCTTTCTTT | CASSLQGTAEAFF
TRBD1 | TRBJ1-5 | NA | TRBV6-5 | TGTGCCAGCCCAGGGGGCGCCTATCAGCCCCAGCATTTT | CASPGGAYQPQHF
NA | TRBJ2-3 | NA | TRBV5-6 | TGTGCCAGCAGCCCACGCTTAGATACGCAGTATTTT | CASSPRLDTQYF
NA | TRBJ1-1 | NA | TRBV14 | TGTGCCAGCAGCCAAGACAGGTGGAACACTGAAGCTTTCTTT | CASSQDRWNTEAFF
TRBD1 | TRBJ1-1 | NA | TRBV9 | TGTGCCAGCAGCGTAGCTACAAGGACAGGAGGAACTGAAGCTTTCTTT | CASSVATRTGGTEAFF
NA | TRBJ1-3 | once | TRBV7-9 | TGTGCCAGCAGCTTGAAGTCTGGAAACACCATATATTTT | CASSLKSGNTIYF
TRBD1 | TRBJ1-5 | NA | TRBV6-6 | TGTGCCAGCAGTACGACCGACAGGGCGGTGAATCAGCCCCAGCATTTT | CASSTTDRAVNQPQHF
NA | TRBJ1-5 | NA | TRBV27 | TGTGCCAGCAGTGCTAAGGATAGCAATCAGCCCCAGCATTTT | CASSAKDSNQPQHF
NA | TRBJ1-3 | NA | TRBV3-1/TRBV3-2 | TGTGCCAGCAGCCAAGGGTCCTTTTACTCTGGAAACACCATATATTTT | CASSQGSFYSGNTIYF
NA | TRBJ1-1 | NA | TRBV11-3 | TGTGCCAGCAGCTTACGTAGTAACACTGAAGCTTTCTTT | CASSLRSNTEAFF
TRBD2 | TRBJ2-1 | NA | TRBV12-3/TRBV12-4 | TGTGCCAGCAGGCGGGGGGTCGTGGAGCAGTTCTTC | CASRRGVVEQFF
TRBD2 | TRBJ2-5 | NA | TRBV9 | TGTGCCAGCAGCGTTGGCGGGAGATCGTACCAAGAGACCCAGTACTTC | CASSVGGRSYQETQYF
NA | TRBJ2-1 | NA | TRBV7-7 | TGTGCCAGCAGCTTATCTAACGGGGGTCACAATGAGCAGTTCTTC | CASSLSNGGHNEQFF
NA | TRBJ2-3 | NA | TRBV11-2 | TGTGCCAGCAGCTTAGGACCCACCACAGATACGCAGTATTTT | CASSLGPTTDTQYF
NA | TRBJ1-6 | NA | TRBV3-1/TRBV3-2 | TGTGCCAGCAGCCAAGGTGGGGAGGACAGCACTTATAATTCACCCCTCCACTTT | CASSQGGEDSTYNSPLHF
TRBD1 | TRBJ2-5 | once | TRBV19 | TGTGCCAGTAACAGGGGGCCTCAAGAGACCCAGTACTTC | CASNRGPQETQYF
TRBD2 | TRBJ2-5 | once | TRBV5-6 | TGTGCCAGCGGTAGAGCGGGGGGTGTACAAGAGACCCAGTACTTC | CASGRAGGVQETQYF
NA | TRBJ1-2 | NA | TRBV9 | TGTGCCAGCAGCGTAGACACTAACTATGGCTACACCTTC | CASSVDTNYGYTF
TRBD2 | TRBJ2-1 | NA | TRBV7-8 | TGTGCCAGCAGCTCGAGCCAGGGAGGGATAACCTACAATGAGCAGTTCTTC | CASSSSQGGITYNEQFF
NA | TRBJ2-7 | NA | TRBV3-1/TRBV3-2 | TGTGCCAGCAGCCGAGAGGGCGGGGTCTACGAGCAGTACTTC | CASSREGGVYEQYF
NA | TRBJ1-1 | NA | TRBV3-1/TRBV3-2 | TGTGCCAGCAGCCAAGATGCCGTTACGAAAACTGAAGCTTTCTTT | CASSQDAVTKTEAFF
NA | TRBJ2-3 | NA | TRBV6-5 | TGTGCCAGCAGTACCCCCAGCTCGGATACGCAGTATTTT | CASSTPSSDTQYF
NA | TRBJ2-7 | few | TRBV7-9 | TGTGCCAGCAGCTCTGGACAGACCTACGAGCAGTACTTC | CASSSGQTYEQYF